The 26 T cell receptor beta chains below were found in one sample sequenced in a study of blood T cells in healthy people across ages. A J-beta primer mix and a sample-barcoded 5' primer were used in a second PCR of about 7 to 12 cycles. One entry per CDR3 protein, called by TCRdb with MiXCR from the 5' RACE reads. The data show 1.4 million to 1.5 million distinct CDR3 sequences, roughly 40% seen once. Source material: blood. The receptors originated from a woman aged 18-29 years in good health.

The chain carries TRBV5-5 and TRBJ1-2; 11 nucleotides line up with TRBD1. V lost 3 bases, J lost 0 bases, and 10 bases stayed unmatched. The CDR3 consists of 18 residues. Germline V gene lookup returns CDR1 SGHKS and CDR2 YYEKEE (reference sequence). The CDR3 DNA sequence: TGTGCCAGCAGCTCCCGTGGGACAGGGGGTTCAGCTAACTATGGCTACACCTTC. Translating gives CASSSRGTGGSANYGYTF.

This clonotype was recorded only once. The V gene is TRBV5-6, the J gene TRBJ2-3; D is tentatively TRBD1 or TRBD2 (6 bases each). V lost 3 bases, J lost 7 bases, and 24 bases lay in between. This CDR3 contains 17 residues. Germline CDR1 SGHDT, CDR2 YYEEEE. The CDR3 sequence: CASSSQPGRRGTNTQYF. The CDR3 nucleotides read TGTGCCAGCAGCTCGCAGCCGGGACGGAGGGGGACGAATACGCAGTATTTT.

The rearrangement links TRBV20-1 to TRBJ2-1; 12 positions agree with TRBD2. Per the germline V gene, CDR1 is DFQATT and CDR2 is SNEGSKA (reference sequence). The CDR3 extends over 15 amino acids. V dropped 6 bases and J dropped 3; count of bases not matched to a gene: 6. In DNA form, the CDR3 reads TGCAGTGCCCCTCCTAGCGGGGGGGTCTACAATGAGCAGTTCTTC. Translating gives CSAPPSGGVYNEQFF.

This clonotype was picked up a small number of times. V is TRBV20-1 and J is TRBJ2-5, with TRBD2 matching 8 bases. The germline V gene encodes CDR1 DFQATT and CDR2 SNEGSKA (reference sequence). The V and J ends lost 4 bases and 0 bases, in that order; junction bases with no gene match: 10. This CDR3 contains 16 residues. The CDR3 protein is CSATSRLATYQETQYF. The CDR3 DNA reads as TGCAGTGCTACTAGCAGACTAGCGACGTACCAAGAGACCCAGTACTTC.

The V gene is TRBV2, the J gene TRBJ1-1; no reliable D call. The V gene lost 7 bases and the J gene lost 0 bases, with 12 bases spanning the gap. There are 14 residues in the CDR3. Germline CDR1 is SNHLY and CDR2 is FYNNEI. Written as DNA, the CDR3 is TGTGCCAGCACGCCCCGCCTTCTGAACACTGAAGCTTTCTTT. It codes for CASTPRLLNTEAFF.

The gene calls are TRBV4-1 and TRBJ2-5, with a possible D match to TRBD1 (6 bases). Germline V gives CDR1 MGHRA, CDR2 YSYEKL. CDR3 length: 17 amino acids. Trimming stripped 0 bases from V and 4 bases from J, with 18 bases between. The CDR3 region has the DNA TGCGCCAGCAGCCAAGACCCTAACCGGGACAAGGGAGAGACCCAGTACTTC. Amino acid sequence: CASSQDPNRDKGETQYF.

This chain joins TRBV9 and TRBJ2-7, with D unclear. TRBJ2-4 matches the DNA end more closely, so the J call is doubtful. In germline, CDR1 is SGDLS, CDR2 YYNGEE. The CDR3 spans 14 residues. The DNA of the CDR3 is TGTGCCAGCAGCGTAGATCGGTACGGAAACATTCAGTACTTC. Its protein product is CASSVDRYGNIQYF.

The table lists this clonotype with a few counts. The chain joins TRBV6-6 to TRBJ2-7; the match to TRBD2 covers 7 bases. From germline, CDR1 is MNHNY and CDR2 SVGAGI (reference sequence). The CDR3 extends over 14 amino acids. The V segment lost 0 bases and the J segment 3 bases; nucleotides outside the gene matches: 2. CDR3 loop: CASSYSRGGYEQYF. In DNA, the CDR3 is TGTGCCAGCAGTTACTCTCGCGGGGGCTACGAGCAGTACTTC.

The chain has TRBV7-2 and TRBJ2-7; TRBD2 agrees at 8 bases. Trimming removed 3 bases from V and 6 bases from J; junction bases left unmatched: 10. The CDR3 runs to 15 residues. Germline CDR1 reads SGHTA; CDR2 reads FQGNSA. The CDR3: CASSFPGTSSREQYF. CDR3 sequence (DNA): TGTGCCAGCAGCTTCCCAGGGACTAGTTCCCGCGAGCAGTACTTC.

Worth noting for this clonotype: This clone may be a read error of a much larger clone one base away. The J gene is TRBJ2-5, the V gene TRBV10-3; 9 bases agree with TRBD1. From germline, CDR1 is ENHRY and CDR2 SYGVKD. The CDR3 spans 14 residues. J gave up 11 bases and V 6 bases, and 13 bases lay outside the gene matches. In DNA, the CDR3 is TGTGCCATCAGGGGACAGGGCTCCTACAATGAGCAGTACTTC. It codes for CAIRGQGSYNEQYF.

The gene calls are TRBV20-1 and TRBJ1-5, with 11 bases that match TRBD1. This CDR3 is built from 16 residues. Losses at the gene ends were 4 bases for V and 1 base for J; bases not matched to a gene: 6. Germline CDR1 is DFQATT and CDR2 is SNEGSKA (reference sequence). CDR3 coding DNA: TGCAGTGCTAAGGGACAGGGGGATAGAAGCAATCAGCCCCAGCATTTT. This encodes CSAKGQGDRSNQPQHF.

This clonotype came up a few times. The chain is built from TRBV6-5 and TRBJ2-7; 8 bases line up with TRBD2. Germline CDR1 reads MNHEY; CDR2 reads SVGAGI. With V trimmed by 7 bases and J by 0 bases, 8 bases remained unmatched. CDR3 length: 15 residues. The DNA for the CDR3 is TGTGCCAGCACCAGAGCGGGGGCAAGCTCCTACGAGCAGTACTTC. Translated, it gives CASTRAGASSYEQYF.

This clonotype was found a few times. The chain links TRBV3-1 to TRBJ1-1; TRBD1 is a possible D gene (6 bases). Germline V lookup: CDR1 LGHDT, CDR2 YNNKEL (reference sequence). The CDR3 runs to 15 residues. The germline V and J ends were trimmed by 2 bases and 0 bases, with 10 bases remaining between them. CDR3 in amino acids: CASSQQGILNTEAFF. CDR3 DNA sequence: TGTGCCAGCAGCCAACAGGGGATTTTGAACACTGAAGCTTTCTTT.

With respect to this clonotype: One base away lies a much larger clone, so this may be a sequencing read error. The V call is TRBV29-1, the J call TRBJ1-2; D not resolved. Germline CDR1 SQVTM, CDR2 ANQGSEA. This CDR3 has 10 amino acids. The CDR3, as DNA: TGCAGCGTTGAGAACTCTGGCTACACCTTC. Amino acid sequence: CSVENSGYTF.

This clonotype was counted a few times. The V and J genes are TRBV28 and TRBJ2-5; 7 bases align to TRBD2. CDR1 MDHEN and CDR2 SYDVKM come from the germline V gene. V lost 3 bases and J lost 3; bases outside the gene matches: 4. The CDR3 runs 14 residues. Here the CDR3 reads CASSFFGGKETQYF. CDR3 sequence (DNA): TGTGCCAGCAGTTTCTTCGGGGGGAAAGAGACCCAGTACTTC. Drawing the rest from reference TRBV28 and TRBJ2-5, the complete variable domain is DVKVTQSSRYLVKRTGEKVFLECVQDMDHENMFWYRQDPGLGLRLIYFSYDVKMKEKGDIPEGYSVSREKKERFSLILESASTNQTSMYLCASSFFGGKETQYFGPGTRLLVL.

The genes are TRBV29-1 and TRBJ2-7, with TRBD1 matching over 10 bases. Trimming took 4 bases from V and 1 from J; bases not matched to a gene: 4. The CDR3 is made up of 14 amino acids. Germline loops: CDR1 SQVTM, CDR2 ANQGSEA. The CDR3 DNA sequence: TGCAGCGTTGGTCGGGACAGGGGATCCTACGAGCAGTACTTC. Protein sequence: CSVGRDRGSYEQYF.

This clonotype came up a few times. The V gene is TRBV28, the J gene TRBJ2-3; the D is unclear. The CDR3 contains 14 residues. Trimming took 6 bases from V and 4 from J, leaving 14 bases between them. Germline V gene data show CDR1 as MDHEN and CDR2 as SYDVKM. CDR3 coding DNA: TGTGCCAGCAGACCGTCGACAAGAGCAGATACGCAGTATTTT. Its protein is CASRPSTRADTQYF. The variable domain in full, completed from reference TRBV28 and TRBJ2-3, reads DVKVTQSSRYLVKRTGEKVFLECVQDMDHENMFWYRQDPGLGLRLIYFSYDVKMKEKGDIPEGYSVSREKKERFSLILESASTNQTSMYLCASRPSTRADTQYFGPGTRLTVL.

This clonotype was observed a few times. This chain's CDR3 is CSASVASVPNEQFF. For the CDR3, the DNA is TGCAGTGCTAGCGTCGCTAGCGTCCCCAATGAGCAGTTCTTC. The genes are TRBV20-1 and TRBJ2-1; perhaps TRBD2 as D (6 bases). Germline V gives CDR1 DFQATT, CDR2 SNEGSKA (reference sequence). The CDR3 totals 14 residues. V was trimmed by 3 bases and J by 6 bases, leaving 15 bases between them.

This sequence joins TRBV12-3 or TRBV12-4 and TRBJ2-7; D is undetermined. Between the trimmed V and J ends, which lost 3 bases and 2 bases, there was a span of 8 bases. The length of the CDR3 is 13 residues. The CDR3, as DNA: TGTGCCAGCAGTTTTAAACAAACCTACGAGCAGTACTTC. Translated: CASSFKQTYEQYF.

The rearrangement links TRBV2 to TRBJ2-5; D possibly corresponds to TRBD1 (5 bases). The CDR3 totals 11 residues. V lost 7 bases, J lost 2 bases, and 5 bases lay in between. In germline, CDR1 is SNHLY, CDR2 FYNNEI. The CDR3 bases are TGTGCCAGCAAGGGGCAAGAGACCCAGTACTTC. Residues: CASKGQETQYF.

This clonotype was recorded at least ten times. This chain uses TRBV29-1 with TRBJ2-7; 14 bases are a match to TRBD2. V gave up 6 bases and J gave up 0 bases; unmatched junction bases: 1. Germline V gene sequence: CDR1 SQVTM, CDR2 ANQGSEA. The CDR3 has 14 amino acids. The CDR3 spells CSVGTSGSSYEQYF. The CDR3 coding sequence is TGCAGCGTCGGGACTAGCGGGAGCTCCTACGAGCAGTACTTC.

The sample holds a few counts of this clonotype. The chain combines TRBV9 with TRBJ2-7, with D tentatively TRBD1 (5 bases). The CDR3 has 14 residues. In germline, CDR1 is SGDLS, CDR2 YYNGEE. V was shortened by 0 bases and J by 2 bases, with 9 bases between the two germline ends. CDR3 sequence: CASSVDQGTYEQYF. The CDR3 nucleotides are TGTGCCAGCAGCGTAGATCAGGGTACCTACGAGCAGTACTTC. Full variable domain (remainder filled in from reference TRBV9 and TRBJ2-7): DSGVTQTPKHLITATGQRVTLRCSPRSGDLSVYWYQQSLDQGLQFLIQYYNGEERAKGNILERFSAQQFPDLHSELNLSSLELGDSALYFCASSVDQGTYEQYFGPGTRLTVT.

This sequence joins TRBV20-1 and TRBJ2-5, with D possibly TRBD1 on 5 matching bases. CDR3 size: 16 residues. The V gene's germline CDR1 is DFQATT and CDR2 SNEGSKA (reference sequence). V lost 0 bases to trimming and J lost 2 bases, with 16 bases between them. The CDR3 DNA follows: TGCAGTGCTAGAGATGGGGCAGCCCTACCGCAAGAGACCCAGTACTTC. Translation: CSARDGAALPQETQYF.

The CDR3 nucleotides are TGTGCCAGCAGTGGGGCCATGGGAGAGACCCAGTACTTC. As protein: CASSGAMGETQYF. The rearrangement uses TRBV2 and TRBJ2-5; D call uncertain. Germline V CDR1 and CDR2: SNHLY, FYNNEI. V gave up 4 bases and J gave up 4 bases, with 10 bases separating them. The CDR3 contains 13 residues. Variable domain in full (rest from reference TRBV2 and TRBJ2-5): EPEVTQTPSHQVTQMGQEVILRCVPISNHLYFYWYRQILGQKVEFLVSFYNNEISEKSEIFDDQFSVERPDGSNFTLKIRSTKLEDSAMYFCASSGAMGETQYFGPGTRLLVL.

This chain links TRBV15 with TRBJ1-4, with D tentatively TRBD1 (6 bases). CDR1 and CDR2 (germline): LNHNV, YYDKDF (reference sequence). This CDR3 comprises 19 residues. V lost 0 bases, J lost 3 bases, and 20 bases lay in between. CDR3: CATSRDRRTAGGANEKLFF. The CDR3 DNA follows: TGTGCCACCAGCAGAGACAGGAGGACAGCTGGAGGGGCTAATGAAAAACTGTTTTTT.

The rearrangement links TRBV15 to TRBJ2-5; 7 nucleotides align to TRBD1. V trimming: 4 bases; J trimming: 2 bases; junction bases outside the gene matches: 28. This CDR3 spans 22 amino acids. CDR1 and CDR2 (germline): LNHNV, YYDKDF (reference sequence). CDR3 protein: CATSIRQGPENQLGLRQETQYF. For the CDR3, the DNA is TGTGCCACCAGCATTCGACAGGGCCCTGAGAACCAGCTAGGGCTCAGGCAAGAGACCCAGTACTTC.